This TCR beta chain was found in a study of shared clonotypes between healthy human individuals. The study, taken as a whole, reports: In contrast to clonotypes shared by all four donors, non-shared clonotypes had lower generation probabilities.

The CDR3 is made up of 20 amino acids. Healthy HIV-negative adults with no recent acute infections or vaccinations were recruited as donors. Worth noting for this clone: The antigen remains undetermined.

Sequenced by immunoSEQ multiplex PCR; TCRdb stores in-frame clones only, minus some. The data hold more than 2,000,000 clones, with roughly nine tenths observed a single time. The chain recombines TRBV21-1 with TRBJ2-6; no DNA check was done on the table's D call, TRBD1. TRBV21-1 constitutes a pseudogene. The TCR was taken from a young man in good health. Sequencing input: naive CD4+ T cells sorted from blood. The subset is: CD45RA+ positively selected. As DNA, the CDR3 is TGTGCCAGCAGCTACCGACAGGACCATGGTCTTACCCCTGGGGCCAACGTCCTGACTTTC. Amino acids: CASSYRQDHGLTPGANVLTF.